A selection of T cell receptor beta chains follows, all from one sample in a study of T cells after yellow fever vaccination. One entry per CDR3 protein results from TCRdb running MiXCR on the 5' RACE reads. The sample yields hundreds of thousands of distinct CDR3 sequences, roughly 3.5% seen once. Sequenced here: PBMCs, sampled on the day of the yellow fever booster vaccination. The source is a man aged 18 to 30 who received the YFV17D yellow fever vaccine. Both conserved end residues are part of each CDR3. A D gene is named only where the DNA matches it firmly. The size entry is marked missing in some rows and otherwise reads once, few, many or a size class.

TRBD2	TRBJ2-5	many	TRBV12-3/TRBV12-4	CASSPLGLAETQYF	TGTGCCAGCAGCCCACTCGGACTAGCGGAGACCCAGTACTTC
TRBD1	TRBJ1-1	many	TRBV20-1	CSARRDRGRREAFF	TGCAGTGCTAGGAGGGACAGGGGCCGAAGAGAAGCTTTCTTT
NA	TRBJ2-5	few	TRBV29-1	CSVGWGQEETQYF	TGCAGCGTCGGTTGGGGACAAGAAGAGACCCAGTACTTC
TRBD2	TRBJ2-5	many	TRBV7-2	CASSSGLALETQYF	TGTGCCAGCAGCTCGGGACTAGCGTTAGAGACCCAGTACTTC
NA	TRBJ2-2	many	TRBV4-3	CASSRRTASTGELFF	TGCGCCAGCAGCCGCCGGACGGCGAGCACCGGGGAGCTGTTTTTT
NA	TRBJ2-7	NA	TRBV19	CASSTGPGASYEQYF	TGTGCCAGTAGTACTGGGCCCGGGGCCTCCTACGAGCAGTACTTC
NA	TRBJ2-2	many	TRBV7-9	CASSPPLTTGELFF	TGTGCCAGCAGCCCCCCCTTGACCACCGGGGAGCTGTTTTTT
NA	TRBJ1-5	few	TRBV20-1	CSAAPTRNSNQPQHF	TGCAGTGCAGCTCCTACACGGAATAGCAATCAGCCCCAGCATTTT
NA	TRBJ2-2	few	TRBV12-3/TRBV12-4	CASSPAWLTGELFF	TGTGCCAGCAGTCCGGCATGGTTAACCGGGGAGCTGTTTTTT
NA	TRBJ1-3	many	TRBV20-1	CSARSETESSGNTIYF	TGCAGTGCTAGGTCCGAGACTGAGAGCTCTGGAAACACCATATATTTT
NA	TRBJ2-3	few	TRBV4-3	CASSQGWPGGTDTQYF	TGCGCCAGCAGCCAAGGTTGGCCGGGGGGCACAGATACGCAGTATTTT
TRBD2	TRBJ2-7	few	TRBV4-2	CASSPRGGYEQYF	TGTGCCAGCAGCCCCCGGGGGGGCTACGAGCAGTACTTC
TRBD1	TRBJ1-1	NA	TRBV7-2	CASSTGGGGIGDTEAFF	TGTGCCAGCAGCACAGGGGGAGGAGGGATCGGCGACACTGAAGCTTTCTTT
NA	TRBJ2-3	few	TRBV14	CASSQERDDTQYF	TGTGCCAGCAGCCAAGAACGAGACGATACGCAGTATTTT
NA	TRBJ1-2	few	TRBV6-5	CASSYPGRGWYGYTF	TGTGCCAGCAGTTACCCTGGCAGGGGTTGGTATGGCTACACCTTC
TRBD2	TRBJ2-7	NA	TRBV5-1	CASSSWVAGGYEQYF	TGCGCCAGCAGCTCGTGGGTAGCGGGGGGCTACGAGCAGTACTTC
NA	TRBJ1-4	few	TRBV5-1	CASSPRALGNEKLFF	TGCGCCAGCAGCCCGAGGGCGCTGGGTAATGAAAAACTGTTTTTT
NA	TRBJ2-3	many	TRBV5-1	CASSPEGPVSTDTQYF	TGCGCCAGCAGCCCAGAGGGCCCAGTAAGCACAGATACGCAGTATTTT
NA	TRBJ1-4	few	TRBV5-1	CASSQTQSKEKLFF	TGCGCCAGCAGCCAGACCCAGAGTAAGGAAAAACTGTTTTTT
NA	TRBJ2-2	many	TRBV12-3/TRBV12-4	CASSLGQTNTGELFF	TGTGCCAGCAGTTTAGGGCAGACGAACACCGGGGAGCTGTTTTTT
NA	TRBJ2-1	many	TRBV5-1	CASSVDRAGWDEQFF	TGCGCCAGCAGCGTGGACAGAGCGGGATGGGATGAGCAGTTCTTC
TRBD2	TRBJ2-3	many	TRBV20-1	CSARDSAGGDTQYF	TGCAGTGCTAGAGATTCAGCGGGGGGAGATACGCAGTATTTT
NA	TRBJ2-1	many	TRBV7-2	CASSLRGDYNEQFF	TGTGCCAGCAGCTTACGAGGGGACTACAATGAGCAGTTCTTC
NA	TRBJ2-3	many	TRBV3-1	CASSPRSISTDTQYF	TGTGCCAGCAGCCCTCGCAGCATCAGCACAGATACGCAGTATTTT
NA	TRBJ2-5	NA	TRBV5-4	CASLWGPEEETQYF	TGTGCCAGCCTCTGGGGACCCGAGGAAGAGACCCAGTACTTC
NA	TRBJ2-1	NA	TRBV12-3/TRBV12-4	CASRAGRTGNPYNEQFF	TGTGCCAGCAGGGCGGGCCGGACGGGGAACCCCTACAATGAGCAGTTCTTC
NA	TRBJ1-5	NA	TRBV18	CASSPKVGAGQPQHF	TGTGCCAGCTCACCTAAAGTTGGGGCCGGGCAGCCCCAGCATTTT
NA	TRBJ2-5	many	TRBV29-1	CSVTTAQETQYF	TGCAGCGTTACGACGGCACAAGAGACCCAGTACTTC
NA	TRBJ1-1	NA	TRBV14	CASSQDWGPGGAFF	TGTGCCAGCAGCCAAGATTGGGGTCCCGGTGGAGCTTTCTTT
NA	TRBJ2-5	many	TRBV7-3	CASSLRGLQQETQYF	TGTGCCAGCAGCTTAAGGGGACTGCAACAAGAGACCCAGTACTTC
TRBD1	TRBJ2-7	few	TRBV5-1	CASSTAGTGAYEQYF	TGCGCCAGCAGCACAGCCGGGACAGGGGCCTACGAGCAGTACTTC
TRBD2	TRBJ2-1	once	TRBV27	CASSLGGLAGVNEQFF	TGTGCCAGCAGTTTAGGGGGACTAGCGGGGGTCAATGAGCAGTTCTTC
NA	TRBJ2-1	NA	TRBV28	CASKMLRGLNEQFF	TGTGCCAGCAAAATGCTCCGGGGGCTGAATGAGCAGTTCTTC
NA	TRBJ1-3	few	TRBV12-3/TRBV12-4	CASRFGGSGNTIYF	TGTGCCAGCAGGTTTGGGGGCTCTGGAAACACCATATATTTT